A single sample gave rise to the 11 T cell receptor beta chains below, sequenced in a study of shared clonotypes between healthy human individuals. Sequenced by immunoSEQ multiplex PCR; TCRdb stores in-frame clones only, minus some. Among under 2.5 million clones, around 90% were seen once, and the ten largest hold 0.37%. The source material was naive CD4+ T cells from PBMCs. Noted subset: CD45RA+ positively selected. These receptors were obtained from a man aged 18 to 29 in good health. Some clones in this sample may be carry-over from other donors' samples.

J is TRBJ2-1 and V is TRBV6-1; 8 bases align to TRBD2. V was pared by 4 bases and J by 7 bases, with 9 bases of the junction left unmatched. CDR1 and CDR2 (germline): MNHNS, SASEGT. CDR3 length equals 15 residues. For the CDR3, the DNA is TGTGCCAGCAGTGGACCGCGCGGGAGGTTTAATGAGCAGTTCTTC. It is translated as CASSGPRGRFNEQFF.

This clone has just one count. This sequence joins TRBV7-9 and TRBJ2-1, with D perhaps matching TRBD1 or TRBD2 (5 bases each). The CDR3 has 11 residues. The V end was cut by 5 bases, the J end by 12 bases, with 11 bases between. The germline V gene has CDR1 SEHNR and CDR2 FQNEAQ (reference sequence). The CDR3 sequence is CASSPGTGQFF. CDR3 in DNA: TGTGCCAGCAGCCCAGGGACGGGGCAGTTCTTC.

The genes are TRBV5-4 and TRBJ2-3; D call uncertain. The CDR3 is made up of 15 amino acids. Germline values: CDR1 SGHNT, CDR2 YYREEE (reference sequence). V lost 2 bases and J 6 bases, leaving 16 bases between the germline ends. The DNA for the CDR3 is TGTGCCAGCAGCTTAGGTCCGGCCTCATTCGATACGCAGTATTTT. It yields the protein CASSLGPASFDTQYF.

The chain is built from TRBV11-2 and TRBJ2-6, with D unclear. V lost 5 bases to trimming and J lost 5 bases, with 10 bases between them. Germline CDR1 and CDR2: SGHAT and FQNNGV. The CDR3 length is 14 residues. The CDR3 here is CASSPGRWANVLTF. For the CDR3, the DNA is TGTGCCAGCAGCCCCGGGCGCTGGGCCAACGTCCTGACTTTC.

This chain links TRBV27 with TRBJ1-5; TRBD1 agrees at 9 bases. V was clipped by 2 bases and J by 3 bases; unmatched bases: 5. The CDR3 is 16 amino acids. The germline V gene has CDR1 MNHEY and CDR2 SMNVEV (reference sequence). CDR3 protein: CASSLIGTGLNQPQHF. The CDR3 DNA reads TGTGCCAGCAGTTTAATCGGGACAGGGCTCAATCAGCCCCAGCATTTT.

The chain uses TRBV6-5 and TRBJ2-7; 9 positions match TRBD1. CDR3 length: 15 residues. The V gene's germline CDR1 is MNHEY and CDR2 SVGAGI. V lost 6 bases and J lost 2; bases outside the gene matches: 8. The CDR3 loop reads CASSYRGLFAYEQYF. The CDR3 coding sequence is TGTGCCAGCAGCTACAGGGGGCTCTTTGCCTACGAGCAGTACTTC.

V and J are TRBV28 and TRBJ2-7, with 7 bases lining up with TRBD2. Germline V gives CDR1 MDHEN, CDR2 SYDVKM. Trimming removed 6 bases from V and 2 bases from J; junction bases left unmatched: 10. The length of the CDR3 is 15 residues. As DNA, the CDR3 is TGTGCCAGCAGGCCGGGGGGACGGCTGGCCTACGAGCAGTACTTC. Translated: CASRPGGRLAYEQYF.

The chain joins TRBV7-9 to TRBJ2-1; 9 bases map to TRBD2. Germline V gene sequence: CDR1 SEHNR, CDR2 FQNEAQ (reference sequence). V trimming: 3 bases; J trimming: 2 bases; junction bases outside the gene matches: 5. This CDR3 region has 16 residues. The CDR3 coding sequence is TGTGCCAGCAGCTTTAGCGGGAGAAGGACCTACAATGAGCAGTTCTTC. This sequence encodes CASSFSGRRTYNEQFF.

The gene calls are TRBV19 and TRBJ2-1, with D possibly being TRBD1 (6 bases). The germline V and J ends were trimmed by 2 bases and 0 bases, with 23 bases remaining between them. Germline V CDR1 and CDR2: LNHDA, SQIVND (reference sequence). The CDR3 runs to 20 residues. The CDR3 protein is CASSITQGRRSENSYNEQFF. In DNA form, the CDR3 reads TGTGCCAGTAGTATAACCCAGGGGCGCAGGAGCGAGAACTCCTACAATGAGCAGTTCTTC.

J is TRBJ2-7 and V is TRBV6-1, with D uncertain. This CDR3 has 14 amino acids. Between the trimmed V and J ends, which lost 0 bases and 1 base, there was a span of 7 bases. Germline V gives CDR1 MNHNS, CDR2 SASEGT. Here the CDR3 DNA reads TGTGCCAGCAGTGAAGCGCTGGGGTCCTACGAGCAGTACTTC. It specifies CASSEALGSYEQYF.

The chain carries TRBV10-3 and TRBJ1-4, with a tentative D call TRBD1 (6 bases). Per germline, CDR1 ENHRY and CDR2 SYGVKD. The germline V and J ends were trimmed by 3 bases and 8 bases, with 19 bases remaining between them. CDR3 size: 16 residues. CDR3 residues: CAISEQVGGAGEKLFF. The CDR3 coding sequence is TGTGCCATCAGTGAACAAGTAGGGGGGGCCGGGGAAAAACTGTTTTTT.